This T cell receptor (beta chain) derives from a study of blood T cell repertoires in COVID-19 (dated by TCRdb to 2020 to 2021). Context from the whole study: The collaborator samples originated in the United States, Italy and Spain and spanned the acute and convalescent phases of COVID-19. The prospective study material was composed of cDNA or gDNA derived from T cells, B-cell-depleted T cells, or PBMCs. Subjects who had been exposed to COVID-19, were actively infected with it, or had recovered from it provided the deeply sampled blood TCRbeta repertoires that made up the dataset. The repertoires were made available in a free public database intended to serve as a resource for research on the immune response to SARS-CoV-2. The samples were drawn from the first 160 participants of the ongoing ImmuneRACE study and from 1,254 subjects provided by 6 global collaborators. Nearly every sample came with metadata listing a de-identified subject ID, COVID-19 status, age in years and sex. Where available, HLA class I and class II types were obtained from metadata supplied by the sample provider rather than from assay-based typing.

Paper-wide results and their limitations: The amount of clinical and demographic metadata varied by source and participant and was provided uncurated.

On this clone itself: The antigen it binds to is not known. Per-base qualities were not stored, and no clone one base away is much larger.

Spanning cysteine to phenylalanine, the CDR3 consists of 14 amino acids. Only the CDR3 portion is preserved as DNA: 42 bases, with reading frame beginning at the first base. V lost 1 base and J lost 4 bases; the stretch between them is 10 bases long. CDR1 and CDR2 are read off the germline V gene as MGHRA and YSYEKL. The immunoSEQ Assay, a bias-controlled multiplex PCR, was used to amplify TCRbeta CDR3 regions from genomic DNA. The authors processed their data as follows. The number of nucleated cells in each sample was estimated from the amplification of reference gene primers within the assay. Sequence reads were collapsed and filtered to measure the absolute abundance of every unique TCRbeta CDR3 rearrangement. Productive Simpson clonality was computed per sample as the square root of Simpson's diversity index over productive rearrangements. In its TCRdb copy, this immuneACCESS table keeps in-frame sequences only and misses some clones. Where compared with another copy, unresolved V genes explain less than half of these, and the others have no known cause. For V, J and clone size, that table is used; D and trimming come from the DNA. Present in this sample are approximately 120,000 clones, about 70% of which were seen just once. The ten largest clones add up to 5.5% to 7.5% of the sample.

One collaborating source in Seattle enrolled patients while the patients were actively infected and followed the patients over time throughout the course of disease. Each collaborating institution followed its own protocols to collect whole blood in K2EDTA tubes. Collaborator samples were shipped for TCRbeta analysis as frozen whole blood, isolated PBMCs, or DNA extracted from either sample type. Sample: peripheral blood. This clonotype was obtained from a man of 80 years or more with COVID-19, enrolled during active disease. The receptor chain draws on TRBV4-1 and TRBJ1-2; the D segment cannot be called with confidence. The CDR3 region reads CASSQVSGGYGYTF. The nucleotide sequence is TGCGCCAGCAGCCAAGTCTCAGGTGGCTATGGCTACACCTTC.